The entry below gives a single T cell receptor (beta chain) sequence along with its context. This specimen belongs to a study of blood T cell repertoires in COVID-19. For the study at large: The origin of the acute and convalescent COVID-19 samples was the United States, Italy and Spain.

Libraries were prepared by immunoSEQ multiplex PCR; TCRdb keeps only in-frame clonotypes and omits some of them. The sample includes approximately 300,000 clones, 85% seen only once; the top ten take 1.5% to 2%. Per the germline V gene, CDR1 is MDHEN and CDR2 is SYDVKM. The CDR3 extends over 16 amino acids. J lost 0 bases, V lost 2 bases, and 4 bases had no gene match. Exposed enrollees encountered a COVID-19 case at some point within 2 weeks before study entry. J is TRBJ2-1 and V is TRBV28; 7 bases match TRBD1. This TCR derives from a woman aged 30 to 39 who had been exposed to COVID-19. The sequencing input was PBMCs or T cells enriched from blood (not recorded which). The CDR3 DNA follows: TGTGCCAGCAGTTTAAGACAGGGTGCCTCCTACAATGAGCAGTTCTTC. Amino acid sequence: CASSLRQGASYNEQFF.